This TCR beta chain stems from a study of human T cells and chemical hapten exposure. Study-wide background: Chiefly female patients presented with alopecia areata, totalis or universalis. Per-sample variation in TCR yield stemmed mainly from small pooled library volume differences.

Time point specified: patch test 3, about 24 weeks after DPC sensitization. The treatment here: therapeutic diphenylcyclopropenone sensitization with weekly scalp DPC. Only after blood had been drawn was each patch test applied. This CDR3 spans 15 amino acids. V was cut by 4 bases and J by 7 bases, with 18 bases left in between. Per the germline V gene, CDR1 is SGHDT and CDR2 is YYEEEE. Methods used by the authors: There were a median of around 100,000 TCRs per sample, with a range from about 23,224 to 690,600. TCRdb processed the RACE reads anew with MiXCR; each CDR3 protein has one entry. The V and J calls were not made by the authors but by TCRdb's processing. The sample has approximately 86,000 distinct CDR3 sequences; 11% are singletons.

Here the sequenced sample was whole blood, taken in connection with sensitization to the hapten diphenylcyclopropenone (DPC). The chain couples TRBV5-6 to TRBJ1-5, with D perhaps matching TRBD1 (5 bases). The receptor comes from a woman aged 25 to 39 with alopecia areata. Some clones in this sample may be carry-over from other donors' samples. CDR3 DNA: TGTGCCAGCAGCCTATTTAGAGGGGCGGGACAGCCCCAGCATTTT. Its protein is CASSLFRGAGQPQHF.